The 31 T cell receptor beta chains below come from one sample, sequenced in a study of blood T cell repertoires in COVID-19. TCRdb keeps only in-frame clones here, not all; method: immunoSEQ multiplex PCR. The sample holds 300,000 to 400,000 clones, 90% seen once. Sequencing was carried out using PBMCs or T cells enriched from blood (not recorded which). The receptor set was obtained from a man aged 55 to 70 who had recovered from COVID-19.

CDR3 DNA: TGCGCCAGCAGCTTGGCCTTATCAAGAGGGATCGGGTGGGCGTCCACTGAAGCTTTCTTT. Translated: CASSLALSRGIGWASTEAFF. The chain is built from TRBV5-1 and TRBJ1-1; D ambiguous. This CDR3 region has 20 residues. V lost 0 bases to trimming and J lost 4 bases, with 28 bases between them. CDR1 SGHRS and CDR2 YFSETQ come from the germline V gene.

The chain joins TRBV7-8 to TRBJ1-2; TRBD1 might be the D (6 bases). V dropped 5 bases and J dropped 2 bases, with 18 bases sitting between them. The germline V gene encodes CDR1 SGHVS and CDR2 FQNEAQ. The CDR3 has 16 residues. The CDR3 reads CASSPIELGANYGYTF. In DNA form, the CDR3 reads TGTGCCAGCAGCCCTATTGAGTTGGGGGCAAACTATGGCTACACCTTC.

The chain has TRBV18 and TRBJ2-7; TRBD1 agrees at 8 bases. Germline V gene lookup returns CDR1 KGHSH and CDR2 LQKENI. The CDR3 contains 16 residues. Trimming removed 1 base from V and 5 bases from J; junction bases left unmatched: 10. This CDR3 is CASSPRQGKGYNEQYF. The CDR3 DNA is TGTGCCAGCTCACCACGACAGGGGAAGGGGTACAACGAGCAGTACTTC.

This sequence joins TRBV27 and TRBJ2-5; 9 bases are shared with TRBD2. The CDR3 totals 16 residues. Trimming at V came to 0 bases and at J to 2 bases, leaving 4 bases not matched to a gene. Per the germline V gene, CDR1 is MNHEY and CDR2 is SMNVEV (reference sequence). CDR3 DNA sequence: TGTGCCAGCAGTTTATCGATGCGGGGGGGACAAGAGACCCAGTACTTC. Protein sequence: CASSLSMRGGQETQYF.

The CDR3 DNA reads TGCAGCCACCAGGGCTCTAGCGGGGGACTCGAGCAGTTCTTC. It codes for CSHQGSSGGLEQFF. J is TRBJ2-1 and V is TRBV29-1; 10 bases line up with TRBD2. The length of the CDR3 is 14 residues. The V and J ends lost 8 bases and 10 bases, in that order; junction bases with no gene match: 14. Germline loops: CDR1 SQVTM, CDR2 ANQGSEA.

J is TRBJ1-4 and V is TRBV5-5; 7 nucleotides line up with TRBD1. Germline loops: CDR1 SGHKS, CDR2 YYEKEE (reference sequence). V trimming: 2 bases; J trimming: 4 bases; junction bases outside the gene matches: 8. CDR3 length: 16 amino acids. Here the CDR3 DNA reads TGTGCCAGCAGCTTACGAATGCAGGGGGTTAATGAAAAACTGTTTTTT. This gives the protein CASSLRMQGVNEKLFF. The whole variable domain, filled in from reference TRBV5-5 and TRBJ1-4, reads DAGVTQSPTHLIKTRGQQVTLRCSPISGHKSVSWYQQVLGQGPQFIFQYYEKEERGRGNFPDRFSARQFPNYSSELNVNALLLGDSALYLCASSLRMQGVNEKLFFGSGTQLSVL.

This sequence joins TRBV4-3 and TRBJ2-1, with D unclear. This CDR3 comprises 17 residues. V lost 0 bases, J lost 2 bases, and 14 bases lay in between. CDR1 LGHNA and CDR2 YSLEER come from the germline V gene. The CDR3 protein is CASSQDYRRYTYNEQFF. In nucleotides, the CDR3 is TGCGCCAGCAGCCAAGACTACCGTAGATATACCTACAATGAGCAGTTCTTC.

The genes are TRBV19 and TRBJ2-1; TRBD2 matches at 15 bases. V was clipped by 6 bases and J by 9 bases; unmatched bases: 9. The CDR3 has 16 residues. Germline V gene data show CDR1 as LNHDA and CDR2 as SQIVND (reference sequence). The CDR3 DNA follows: TGTGCCAGTAGCGCCCCCGGACTAGCGGGGGGGGGTGAGCAGTTCTTC. Translated, it gives CASSAPGLAGGGEQFF. Filled out from reference TRBV19 and TRBJ2-1, the complete variable domain reads DGGITQSPKYLFRKEGQNVTLSCEQNLNHDAMYWYRQDPGQGLRLIYYSQIVNDFQKGDIAEGYSVSREKKESFPLTVTSAQKNPTAFYLCASSAPGLAGGGEQFFGPGTRLTVL.

This clone was observed once. The genes are TRBV19 and TRBJ1-2; maybe TRBD1 (6 bases). Germline CDR1 LNHDA, CDR2 SQIVND (reference sequence). V was pared by 9 bases and J by 3 bases, with 20 bases between. This CDR3 contains 15 residues. CDR3 amino acids: CASLPRGKNDYGYTF. CDR3 DNA sequence: TGTGCCAGCCTTCCCAGGGGAAAGAACGACTATGGCTACACCTTC.

V and J are TRBV6-1 and TRBJ1-6, with 8 nucleotides matching TRBD1. This CDR3 is 14 amino acids long. Germline V CDR1 and CDR2: MNHNS, SASEGT. V was pared by 5 bases and J by 7 bases, with 4 bases of the junction left unmatched. The CDR3 sequence is CASSRTGTNSPLHF. For the CDR3, the DNA is TGTGCCAGCAGTCGGACAGGGACGAATTCACCCCTCCACTTT.

The genes are TRBV29-1 and TRBJ2-1, with 8 bases lining up with TRBD2. The V gene end was trimmed by 7 bases and the J gene end by 0 bases; junction bases not matched to a gene: 5. CDR3 length: 14 amino acids. In germline, CDR1 is SQVTM, CDR2 ANQGSEA. The CDR3 spells CSATSGSSYNEQFF. In DNA form, the CDR3 reads TGCAGCGCCACTAGCGGCAGCTCCTACAATGAGCAGTTCTTC.

The chain combines TRBV25-1 with TRBJ1-1, with TRBD1 identical over 10 bases. The V gene's germline CDR1 is MGHDK and CDR2 SYGVNS. This CDR3 spans 14 amino acids. V trimming: 5 bases; J trimming: 5 bases; junction bases outside the gene matches: 5. CDR3 DNA sequence: TGTGCCAGCAGTCTGACAGGGGGCAGAACTGAAGCTTTCTTT. Amino acids: CASSLTGGRTEAFF.

The table lists this clone with a count of one. The J gene is TRBJ2-5, the V gene TRBV18; tentative D call: TRBD1 (6 bases). The V gene lost 6 bases and the J gene lost 4 bases, with 21 bases spanning the gap. The CDR3 length is 16 residues. Germline values: CDR1 KGHSH, CDR2 LQKENI. CDR3: CASSHQPGQYSETQYF. In DNA, the CDR3 is TGTGCCAGCTCCCACCAGCCGGGACAATACTCAGAGACCCAGTACTTC.

This chain joins TRBV7-3 and TRBJ2-3; 8 bases are a match to TRBD2. V lost 6 bases to trimming and J lost 2 bases; unmatched junction nucleotides: 13. This CDR3 spans 17 amino acids. Germline V gene data show CDR1 as SGHTA and CDR2 as FQGTGA. The CDR3 DNA sequence: TGTGCCAGCAGTCAAACCTCCAAGCGGGGGTACACAGATACGCAGTATTTT. Protein sequence: CASSQTSKRGYTDTQYF. Using reference TRBV7-3 and TRBJ2-3 for the parts outside the CDR3, the full variable domain is GAGVSQTPSNKVTEKGKYVELRCDPISGHTALYWYRQSLGQGPEFLIYFQGTGAADDSGLPNDRFFAVRPEGSVSTLKIQRTERGDSAVYLCASSQTSKRGYTDTQYFGPGTRLTVL.

The chain is built from TRBV30 and TRBJ2-5; D is perhaps TRBD1 (6 bases). Germline V gene data show CDR1 as GTSNPN and CDR2 as SVGIG (reference sequence). V lost 6 bases and J 5 bases, leaving 13 bases between the germline ends. The CDR3 spans 12 residues. The CDR3 sequence: CACRTVTETQYF. CDR3 nucleotides: TGTGCCTGTCGGACAGTCACCGAGACCCAGTACTTC.

V gene TRBV6-2 or TRBV6-3 combines with J gene TRBJ1-5; 9 positions agree with TRBD1. With V trimmed by 3 bases and J by 14 bases, 14 bases remained unmatched. This CDR3 has 15 residues. Germline loops: CDR1 MNHEY, CDR2 SVGEGT. The CDR3 DNA is TGTGCCAGCAGTTATCCTATGGGACAGGGACTCCCGGAGCATTTT. Its protein is CASSYPMGQGLPEHF.

This clone has only a few counts. V is TRBV9 and J is TRBJ1-2, with TRBD1 identical over 11 bases. Looked up from germline, CDR1 is SGDLS and CDR2 is YYNGEE. Germline trimming cut 4 bases from V and 8 bases from J; bases unmatched to any gene: 7. CDR3 length equals 14 residues. The DNA of the CDR3 is TGTGCCAGCAGCCCTCCGGGACAGGGGGTCGGCTACACCTTC. Protein sequence: CASSPPGQGVGYTF.

V usage is TRBV6-5 and J usage is TRBJ1-2, with 7 positions matching TRBD1. V lost 6 bases and J lost 7; bases outside the gene matches: 8. CDR1 and CDR2 from the germline V gene are MNHEY and SVGAGI. CDR3 length: 13 amino acids. The CDR3 DNA reads TGTGCCAGCAGCAGAGACAGGGTCGGTGGCTACACCTTC. It translates to CASSRDRVGGYTF.

The chain has TRBV29-1 and TRBJ1-1; D is ambiguous. V lost 6 bases, J lost 4 bases, and 15 bases lay in between. This CDR3 comprises 13 residues. CDR1 SQVTM and CDR2 ANQGSEA come from the germline V gene. The CDR3 is CSVISYGSTEAFF. CDR3 nucleotide sequence: TGCAGCGTCATCTCGTACGGGTCCACTGAAGCTTTCTTT.

The V call is TRBV19, the J call TRBJ2-1, with a tentative D call TRBD2 (5 bases). CDR1 and CDR2 from the germline V gene are LNHDA and SQIVND (reference sequence). The CDR3 runs 14 residues. V shed 4 bases and J shed 10 bases, with 17 bases lying between them. Here the CDR3 reads CASSTRTGIWEQFF. The CDR3 bases are TGTGCCAGTAGTACCAGGACCGGGATCTGGGAGCAGTTCTTC.

This clone has a single count. The CDR3 reads CASSIASSGISNQPQHF. CDR3 DNA: TGTGCCAGTAGTATAGCAAGTTCAGGGATTAGCAATCAGCCCCAGCATTTT. This chain joins TRBV19 and TRBJ1-5; D might be TRBD1 (5 bases). V was pared by 1 base and J by 0 bases, with 13 bases between. In germline, CDR1 is LNHDA, CDR2 SQIVND (reference sequence). The CDR3 has 17 amino acids.

This sequence joins TRBV5-4 and TRBJ2-5; possible D gene TRBD2, 6 bases. Germline values: CDR1 SGHNT, CDR2 YYREEE (reference sequence). Trimming took 2 bases from V and 9 from J, leaving 14 bases between them. The CDR3 has 13 residues. CDR3 sequence: CASSFSGSVAQYF. The CDR3 bases are TGTGCCAGCAGCTTTAGCGGTTCGGTCGCCCAGTACTTC.

The chain links TRBV11-2 to TRBJ2-4; 7 bases map to TRBD1. The V and J ends lost 0 bases and 15 bases, in that order; junction bases with no gene match: 8. CDR3 length: 13 residues. Looked up from germline, CDR1 is SGHAT and CDR2 is FQNNGV. CDR3 amino acids: CASSLDDRAHRYF. In DNA, the CDR3 is TGTGCCAGCAGCTTAGATGACAGGGCCCATCGGTACTTC.

V and J are TRBV6-1 and TRBJ2-7, with D possibly TRBD1 on 5 matching bases. The germline gives CDR1 MNHNS, CDR2 SASEGT. The CDR3 covers 12 residues. The ends were cut back, 3 bases at V and 4 bases at J, with 7 bases in the middle. CDR3 loop: CASSETAYEQYF. The CDR3 DNA is TGTGCCAGCAGTGAGACAGCATACGAGCAGTACTTC.

The chain links TRBV6-1 to TRBJ2-7, with D unresolved. This CDR3 is 12 amino acids long. Germline CDR1 and CDR2: MNHNS and SASEGT. V was shortened by 5 bases and J by 6 bases, with 11 bases between the two germline ends. This chain's CDR3 is CASSFQYPEQYF. In DNA, the CDR3 is TGTGCCAGCAGTTTCCAGTATCCCGAGCAGTACTTC.

In its sample, this clone was seen many times. The chain recombines TRBV27 with TRBJ2-7; TRBD1 matches at 10 bases. Germline loops: CDR1 MNHEY, CDR2 SMNVEV (reference sequence). The CDR3 loop spans 16 amino acids. Trimming took 2 bases from V and 1 from J; bases not matched to a gene: 5. CDR3 loop: CASSLRGTGVSYEQYF. In DNA, the CDR3 is TGTGCCAGCAGTTTACGAGGGACAGGGGTTTCCTACGAGCAGTACTTC.

CDR3 in amino acids: CASSLRWDRGADTQYF. For the CDR3, the DNA is TGTGCCAGCAGCCTCCGTTGGGACAGGGGGGCAGATACGCAGTATTTT. This sequence joins TRBV9 and TRBJ2-3, with TRBD1 identical over 11 bases. The trim removed 4 bases at V and 4 bases at J, leaving 8 bases unmatched. Per the germline V gene, CDR1 is SGDLS and CDR2 is YYNGEE. This CDR3 has 16 residues.

The rearrangement links TRBV25-1 to TRBJ2-3; weak D call: TRBD1 (6 bases). The germline CDR1 and CDR2 sequences are MGHDK and SYGVNS. V shed 8 bases and J shed 3 bases, with 12 bases lying between them. The CDR3 is made up of 13 amino acids. The CDR3 here is CASRSQGTDTQYF. The CDR3 DNA reads as TGTGCCAGCCGCAGCCAGGGGACAGATACGCAGTATTTT. Together with reference TRBV25-1 and TRBJ2-3, the CDR3 gives the full variable domain: EADIYQTPRYLVIGTGKKITLECSQTMGHDKMYWYQQDPGMELHLIHYSYGVNSTEKGDLSSESTVSRIRTEHFPLTLESARPSHTSQYLCASRSQGTDTQYFGPGTRLTVL.

The chain employs TRBV10-3 and TRBJ1-6, with TRBD1 matching over 9 bases. The germline V gene encodes CDR1 ENHRY and CDR2 SYGVKD. The CDR3 loop spans 18 amino acids. The V and J ends lost 0 bases and 5 bases, in that order; junction bases with no gene match: 8. CDR3 loop: CAISESPPGTGHNSPLHF. CDR3 bases: TGTGCCATCAGTGAGTCCCCCCCCGGGACAGGGCATAATTCACCCCTCCACTTT.

The chain has TRBV19 and TRBJ2-1; TRBD1 aligns across 9 bases. Germline CDR1 LNHDA, CDR2 SQIVND (reference sequence). The V gene end was trimmed by 4 bases and the J gene end by 0 bases; junction bases not matched to a gene: 7. The CDR3 extends over 17 amino acids. CDR3 nucleotides: TGTGCCAGTAGTAGCAACAGGGGGCCTAGCTCCTACAATGAGCAGTTCTTC. Protein: CASSSNRGPSSYNEQFF.

V is TRBV5-8 and J is TRBJ1-6, with 7 bases that match TRBD1. V lost 6 bases and J lost 7; bases outside the gene matches: 7. This CDR3 is built from 14 residues. Per germline, CDR1 SGHTS and CDR2 YDEGEE. This chain's CDR3 is CASTKTGSNSPLHF. The DNA of the CDR3 is TGTGCCAGCACCAAGACAGGGAGCAATTCACCCCTCCACTTT.